This is a list of T cell receptor beta chains from one sample in a study of blood T cells in healthy people across ages. TCRdb recomputed calls from the 5' RACE reads with MiXCR, one row per CDR3 protein. The sample carries about 1.5 million distinct CDR3 sequences, 42% recorded once. The specimen was blood. The receptors were sampled from a woman aged 18-29 years in good health. Each CDR3 is given with its conserved first and last residue. D genes are given only for firm matches. Some rows have no size entry. The others give once, few or many, or a class for an expanded clone.

V	size	J	D	CDR3	DNA
TRBV20-1	NA	TRBJ1-3	NA	CSARRFSSGNTIYF	TGCAGTGCTAGGAGGTTCTCCTCTGGAAACACCATATATTTT
TRBV27	few	TRBJ1-2	NA	CASSSMTGRSGYTF	TGTGCCAGCAGTTCAATGACGGGCAGATCTGGCTACACCTTC
TRBV30	NA	TRBJ2-3	NA	CAWSVEAGFTDTQYF	TGTGCCTGGAGTGTAGAGGCAGGGTTCACAGATACGCAGTATTTT
TRBV15	many	TRBJ2-1	TRBD2	CATSTGLAESGEQFF	TGTGCCACCAGCACCGGACTAGCGGAGTCGGGTGAGCAGTTCTTC
TRBV29-1	NA	TRBJ1-2	NA	CSVESQSRNYGYTF	TGCAGCGTTGAGTCACAGTCTCGTAACTATGGCTACACCTTC
TRBV4-2	NA	TRBJ1-4	NA	CASSQDSGWEKLFF	TGTGCCAGCAGCCAAGATTCGGGGTGGGAAAAACTGTTTTTT
TRBV27	few	TRBJ2-4	TRBD1	CASSMPGTGGAQYF	TGTGCCAGCAGTATGCCCGGGACAGGGGGCGCTCAGTACTTC
TRBV20-1	few	TRBJ1-1	NA	CSARVGASNTEAFF	TGCAGTGCTAGGGTAGGAGCTTCGAACACTGAAGCTTTCTTT
TRBV20-1	NA	TRBJ1-2	TRBD1	CTPDRGRFEIYGYTF	TGCACTCCGGACAGGGGGCGTTTCGAGATCTATGGCTACACCTTC
TRBV28	NA	TRBJ2-7	TRBD1	CASSSGTVKNEQYF	TGTGCCAGCAGTTCCGGGACAGTTAAAAACGAGCAGTACTTC
TRBV5-1	few	TRBJ2-1	NA	CASSLITGNNEQFF	TGCGCCAGCAGCTTAATAACAGGCAACAATGAGCAGTTCTTC